One sample yielded the 32 T cell receptor beta chains listed below, sequenced in a study of T-cell reconstitution after alpha-beta-depleted transplantation in children. Preparing the TCRbeta library involved the use of unique molecular identifiers. TCRdb reprocessed the PCR reads via MiXCR and lists one record per CDR3 protein. Here the sample spans about 640,000 distinct CDR3 sequences, around 16% being singletons. The source material was PBMCs from the stem cell graft donor, sampled from the stem cell graft. The receptors originated from a human donor who donated a stem cell graft to a child with acute myeloid leukemia.

This clonotype was seen repeatedly, ten times or more. The chain is built from TRBV25-1 and TRBJ2-5; 7 bases align to TRBD1. The CDR3 spans 14 residues. Germline loops: CDR1 MGHDK, CDR2 SYGVNS. After removal of 4 bases from V and 5 bases from J, the junction contained 7 bases not matched to a gene. The DNA of the CDR3 is TGTGCCAGCAGTGTTTCCAGCAGGGGGGAGACCCAGTACTTC. Translation: CASSVSSRGETQYF.

Ten or more counts support this clonotype. The V and J genes are TRBV12-3 or TRBV12-4 and TRBJ1-1; D is uncertain. The CDR3 runs to 11 residues. The V end was cut by 6 bases, the J end by 6 bases, with 8 bases between. The CDR3, as DNA: TGTGCCAGCAGCTCCCGACCTGAAGCTTTCTTT. This encodes CASSSRPEAFF.

The chain is built from TRBV20-1 and TRBJ2-7; TRBD1 is a possible D gene (6 bases). CDR1 and CDR2 (germline): DFQATT, SNEGSKA (reference sequence). The CDR3 runs 16 residues. Trimming removed 0 bases from V and 2 bases from J, with 17 bases in between. This CDR3 reads CSARDNPSGAAYEQYV. CDR3 sequence (DNA): TGCAGTGCTAGAGATAACCCTTCAGGGGCAGCCTACGAGCAGTACGTC.

V gene TRBV5-6 combines with J gene TRBJ2-7; D is perhaps TRBD1 or TRBD2 (6 bases each). The CDR3 runs 14 residues. V lost 3 bases and J lost 5, with 15 bases in between. Germline V gene lookup returns CDR1 SGHDT and CDR2 YYEEEE. CDR3 loop: CASSSPVGGHEQYV. CDR3 bases: TGTGCCAGCAGCTCGCCAGTAGGGGGGCACGAGCAGTACGTC.

This clonotype came up many times. The V and J genes are TRBV12-3 or TRBV12-4 and TRBJ1-1; no firm D call. CDR3 size: 15 residues. With 2 bases removed from V and 3 bases from J, the gap between germline ends came to 13 bases. CDR3 residues: CASSLTRRRDTEAFF. DNA of the CDR3: TGTGCCAGCAGTTTAACACGGAGGAGGGACACTGAAGCTTTCTTT.

This clonotype was picked up many times. The rearrangement links TRBV20-1 to TRBJ1-4, with TRBD1 as a possible D gene (5 bases). The CDR3 consists of 14 residues. The germline gives CDR1 DFQATT, CDR2 SNEGSKA (reference sequence). V was pared by 5 bases and J by 4 bases, with 14 bases between. For the CDR3, the DNA is TGCAGTGCTCGGTGGGACGGTAATAATGAAAAACTGTTTTTT. Encoded protein: CSARWDGNNEKLFF.

Ten or more counts support this clonotype. V gene TRBV6-6 combines with J gene TRBJ2-1, with D unclear. Germline V CDR1 and CDR2: MNHNY, SVGAGI (reference sequence). V was trimmed by 2 bases and J by 5 bases, leaving 7 bases between them. The CDR3 length is 13 residues. The CDR3: CASSYKGNNEQFF. The CDR3 coding sequence is TGTGCCAGCAGTTACAAAGGGAACAATGAGCAGTTCTTC.

This clonotype was counted only a few times. The V call is TRBV7-3, the J call TRBJ2-1, with D perhaps TRBD2 (7 bases). Trimming shortened V by 5 bases and J by 2 bases, and 16 bases separated the two germline ends. The CDR3 length is 16 residues. Per germline, CDR1 SGHTA and CDR2 FQGTGA. This chain's CDR3 is CASSPTGGLTYNEQFF. The DNA for the CDR3 is TGTGCCAGCAGCCCGACGGGGGGCCTCACCTACAATGAGCAGTTCTTC.

This clonotype was seen a handful of times. CDR3 protein: CSATLGGAVNQPQHF. The CDR3 DNA reads as TGCAGTGCTACCCTGGGGGGAGCGGTCAATCAGCCCCAGCATTTT. The gene calls are TRBV20-1 and TRBJ1-5; D may be TRBD1 (5 bases). The CDR3 covers 15 residues. In germline, CDR1 is DFQATT, CDR2 SNEGSKA (reference sequence). V lost 4 bases to trimming and J lost 3 bases, with 16 bases between them.

There are a few counts of this clonotype. The chain combines TRBV5-5 with TRBJ2-1; 9 bases are a match to TRBD1. The CDR3 has 16 amino acids. J was trimmed by 0 bases and V by 1 base; bases with no gene match: 2. Germline CDR1 SGHKS, CDR2 YYEKEE (reference sequence). The CDR3 coding sequence is TGTGCCAGCAGCTTGCGGGACAGGGACTCCTACAATGAGCAGTTCTTC. Translation gives CASSLRDRDSYNEQFF.

This clonotype showed up many times. In DNA form, the CDR3 reads TGCGCCAGCAGCTCACTAGCGGGGATCACAGATACGCAGTATTTT. It encodes CASSSLAGITDTQYF. The V gene is TRBV4-3, the J gene TRBJ2-3; TRBD2 agrees at 10 bases. J gave up 2 bases and V 5 bases, and 4 bases lay outside the gene matches. The CDR3 has 15 amino acids. CDR1 LGHNA and CDR2 YSLEER come from the germline V gene.

The sample holds many counts of this clonotype. The V call is TRBV7-2, the J call TRBJ2-6, with 8 bases aligning to TRBD1. V lost 2 bases, J lost 0 bases, and 15 bases stayed unmatched. This CDR3 spans 21 amino acids. The germline V gene encodes CDR1 SGHTA and CDR2 FQGNSA. CDR3 in DNA: TGTGCCAGCAGCTTACTGGGGCGACAGGGGCCCTCACACTCTGGGGCCAACGTCCTGACTTTC. Encoded protein: CASSLLGRQGPSHSGANVLTF. The variable domain in full, with the rest retrieved from reference TRBV7-2 and TRBJ2-6, is GAGVSQSPSNKVTEKGKDVELRCDPISGHTALYWYRQSLGQGLEFLIYFQGNSAPDKSGLPSDRFSAERTGGSVSTLTIQRTQQEDSAVYLCASSLLGRQGPSHSGANVLTFGAGSRLTVL.

Notes on this clonotype: The germline gene is not matched at one end of the junction; a read error may be the cause. The gene calls are TRBV20-1 and TRBJ2-3, with 10 positions matching TRBD2. The CDR3 covers 15 residues. Germline-derived CDR1 and CDR2 are DFQATT and SNEGSKA (reference sequence). The CDR3 spells CSPRVTSGMTDTQYF. The CDR3 DNA reads TGCAGTCCTAGAGTCACTAGCGGGATGACAGATACGCAGTATTTT.

The chain combines TRBV5-1 with TRBJ2-3; the match to TRBD2 covers 13 bases. The CDR3 is made up of 19 amino acids. V shed 0 bases and J 1 base; nucleotides not matched to a gene: 8. In germline, CDR1 is SGHRS, CDR2 YFSETQ. CDR3 protein: CASSLVWTSGGDGTDTQYF. In DNA, the CDR3 is TGCGCCAGCAGCTTGGTTTGGACTAGCGGGGGAGATGGCACAGATACGCAGTATTTT.

The genes are TRBV5-1 and TRBJ2-7, with D uncertain. CDR3 length: 13 residues. Germline CDR1 SGHRS, CDR2 YFSETQ. The V gene lost 1 base and the J gene lost 0 bases, with 5 bases spanning the gap. The DNA of the CDR3 is TGCGCCAGCAGCTTGTGGACCTCCTACGAGCAGTACTTC. It translates to CASSLWTSYEQYF.

The chain uses TRBV24-1 and TRBJ2-7; no clear D gene. This CDR3 comprises 13 residues. Between the trimmed V and J ends, which lost 4 bases and 3 bases, there was a span of 9 bases. Germline V lookup: CDR1 KGHDR, CDR2 SFDVKD. CDR3: CATSEGASYEQYF. CDR3 DNA sequence: TGTGCCACCAGTGAGGGCGCCAGCTACGAGCAGTACTTC.

This clonotype was observed many times. The chain links TRBV6-5 to TRBJ2-1, with D possibly matching TRBD2 (6 bases). The CDR3 is made up of 17 amino acids. The ends were cut back, 0 bases at V and 4 bases at J, with 16 bases in the middle. Germline CDR1 and CDR2: MNHEY and SVGAGI. The CDR3 nucleotides are TGTGCCAGCAGTTACTCGAATACGGGGGTGGGTTACAATGAGCAGTTCTTC. This sequence encodes CASSYSNTGVGYNEQFF.

This clonotype occurred a few times. CDR3 nucleotides: TGTGCCAGCAGTTACTCGAAGGGGTATTCACCCCTCCACTTT. This gives the protein CASSYSKGYSPLHF. V is TRBV6-5 and J is TRBJ1-6; D is perhaps TRBD1 (5 bases). The CDR3 is made up of 14 amino acids. V lost 0 bases to trimming and J lost 8 bases, with 8 bases between them. In germline, CDR1 is MNHEY, CDR2 SVGAGI.

The chain couples TRBV20-1 to TRBJ2-2; tentatively, D is TRBD1 (6 bases). V shed 8 bases and J shed 1 base, with 11 bases lying between them. The CDR3 extends over 13 amino acids. Germline-derived CDR1 and CDR2 are DFQATT and SNEGSKA (reference sequence). CDR3 coding DNA: TGCAGTCACAGGGCAAAGAACACCGGGGAGCTGTTTTTT. Translated: CSHRAKNTGELFF.

This clonotype was seen more than once but under ten times. A much larger clonotype is one base distant, so this may be a read error. The chain has TRBV28 and TRBJ2-7; TRBD1 aligns across 8 bases. There are 12 residues in the CDR3. Germline CDR1 MDHEN, CDR2 SYDVKM. V was clipped by 5 bases and J by 5 bases; unmatched bases: 2. This CDR3 is CASSPTGDEQYV. The CDR3 DNA is TGTGCCAGCAGTCCGACAGGGGACGAGCAGTACGTC.

This chain links TRBV5-1 with TRBJ2-5; D may be TRBD1 (6 bases). CDR1 SGHRS and CDR2 YFSETQ come from the germline V gene. The ends were cut back, 2 bases at V and 9 bases at J, with 20 bases in the middle. The CDR3 totals 15 residues. The CDR3 loop reads CASSFGQQDVGSQYF. The DNA of the CDR3 is TGCGCCAGCAGCTTCGGACAGCAGGACGTGGGGTCCCAGTACTTC.

This clonotype was observed at least ten times. V gene TRBV20-1 combines with J gene TRBJ2-5, with TRBD2 as a possible D gene (5 bases). Deletions cut 5 bases from V and 0 bases from J, with 10 bases between. Per germline, CDR1 DFQATT and CDR2 SNEGSKA (reference sequence). The CDR3 has 13 amino acids. CDR3 DNA: TGCAGTGCTGCGAGGGCAGACCAAGAGACCCAGTACTTC. Translated: CSAARADQETQYF.

This clonotype was seen ten or more times. This rearrangement joins TRBV29-1 to TRBJ2-2, with D possibly TRBD1 on 5 matching bases. Trimming pared 6 bases from V and 6 bases from J, leaving 14 bases between. Germline V gene lookup returns CDR1 SQVTM and CDR2 ANQGSEA. CDR3 length: 13 residues. The CDR3, as DNA: TGCAGCGTCCCCAGGGATTCGGCCGGGGAGCTGTTTTTT. It is translated as CSVPRDSAGELFF.

This chain uses TRBV4-1 with TRBJ1-1; 9 bases agree with TRBD1. Germline lookup yields CDR1 MGHRA and CDR2 YSYEKL. V shed 3 bases, J shed 3 bases, and the junction held 5 bases outside the gene matches. The CDR3 spans 15 residues. The CDR3 sequence: CASSQTGGRYTEAFF. Here the CDR3 DNA reads TGCGCCAGCAGCCAGACAGGGGGTCGGTACACTGAAGCTTTCTTT.

There are a few counts of this clonotype. This rearrangement joins TRBV29-1 to TRBJ1-2, with D maybe TRBD1 (6 bases). This CDR3 is 14 amino acids long. With 3 bases removed from V and 4 bases from J, the gap between germline ends came to 15 bases. CDR1 and CDR2 from the germline V gene are SQVTM and ANQGSEA. DNA for the CDR3: TGCAGCGTTGAGTACTACGACAGGCCCTATGGCTACACCTTC. It encodes CSVEYYDRPYGYTF.

This clonotype was observed many times. The V and J genes are TRBV5-1 and TRBJ2-7, with 11 bases identical to TRBD1. This CDR3 contains 14 residues. Germline values: CDR1 SGHRS, CDR2 YFSETQ. Trimming at V came to 5 bases and at J to 7 bases, leaving 8 bases not matched to a gene. The CDR3 DNA sequence: TGCGCCAGCAGTAGGGGACAGGGGGTAGTGGAGCAGTACTTC. It codes for CASSRGQGVVEQYF.

This clonotype was detected ten times or more. V usage is TRBV29-1 and J usage is TRBJ1-2, with D perhaps TRBD1 (5 bases). The germline V and J ends were trimmed by 8 bases and 5 bases, with 18 bases remaining between them. The CDR3 is 13 residues long. The germline CDR1 and CDR2 sequences are SQVTM and ANQGSEA. Here the CDR3 DNA reads TGCAGCACTACCCCTCAGGGCGAATATGGCTACACCTTC. Its translation: CSTTPQGEYGYTF.

This clonotype was seen a handful of times. The chain joins TRBV4-1 to TRBJ1-5; the D is unclear. This CDR3 has 17 amino acids. The V gene lost 0 bases and the J gene lost 1 base, with 13 bases spanning the gap. CDR1 is MGHRA, CDR2 YSYEKL, per germline. The CDR3 coding sequence is TGCGCCAGCAGCCAAGATACAGTACCCAAAAGCAATCAGCCCCAGCATTTT. It yields the protein CASSQDTVPKSNQPQHF.

This clonotype has a handful of counts. CDR3 region: CSARGLAGGLILTDTQYF. CDR3 bases: TGCAGTGCCCGCGGACTAGCGGGGGGCCTCATTCTCACAGATACGCAGTATTTT. The rearrangement links TRBV20-1 to TRBJ2-3; 14 nucleotides agree with TRBD2. CDR1 is DFQATT, CDR2 SNEGSKA, per germline (reference sequence). The CDR3 consists of 18 residues. The J segment lost 2 bases and the V segment lost 6 bases, leaving 13 bases of the junction unmatched.

This clonotype was observed many times. In DNA, the CDR3 is TGTGCCAGCAGCTTGGGCTCTAGCGATGCTTTCTTT. This encodes CASSLGSSDAFF. The chain combines TRBV5-6 with TRBJ1-1; no firm D call. The CDR3 has 12 residues. V was shortened by 0 bases and J by 11 bases, with 11 bases between the two germline ends. The germline gives CDR1 SGHDT, CDR2 YYEEEE.

V gene TRBV7-2 combines with J gene TRBJ2-3; tentatively, D is TRBD2 (6 bases). V lost 4 bases and J lost 4, with 9 bases in between. Germline loops: CDR1 SGHTA, CDR2 FQGNSA. The CDR3 length is 13 residues. The CDR3 region is CASSSDYSDTQYF. The DNA of the CDR3 is TGTGCCAGCAGCTCGGACTATTCAGATACGCAGTATTTT.

V gene TRBV6-2 or TRBV6-3 combines with J gene TRBJ1-4; 7 bases are shared with TRBD1. V shed 8 bases and J 5 bases; nucleotides not matched to a gene: 8. Germline loops: CDR1 MNHEY, CDR2 SVGEGT. This CDR3 spans 14 amino acids. As DNA, the CDR3 is TGTGCCAGCGGAACCCGGGACAGCAATGAAAAACTGTTTTTT. Translation: CASGTRDSNEKLFF.